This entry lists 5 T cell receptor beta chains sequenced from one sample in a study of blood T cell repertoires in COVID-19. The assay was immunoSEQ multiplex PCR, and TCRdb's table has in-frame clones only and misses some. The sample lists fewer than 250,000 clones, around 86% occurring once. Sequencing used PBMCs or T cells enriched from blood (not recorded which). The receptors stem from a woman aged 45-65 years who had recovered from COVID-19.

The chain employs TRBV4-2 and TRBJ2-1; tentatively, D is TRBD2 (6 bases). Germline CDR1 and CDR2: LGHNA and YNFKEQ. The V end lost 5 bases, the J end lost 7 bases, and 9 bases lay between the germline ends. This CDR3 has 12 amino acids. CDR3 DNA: TGTGCCAGCAGCTGGGGGACTAATGAGCAGTTCTTC. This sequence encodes CASSWGTNEQFF.

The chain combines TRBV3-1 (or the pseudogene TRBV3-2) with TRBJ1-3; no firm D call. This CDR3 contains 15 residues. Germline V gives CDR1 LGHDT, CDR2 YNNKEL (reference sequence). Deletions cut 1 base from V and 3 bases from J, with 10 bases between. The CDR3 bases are TGTGCCAGCAGCCAAGCACCAGCAGGTGGAAACACCATATATTTT. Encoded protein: CASSQAPAGGNTIYF.

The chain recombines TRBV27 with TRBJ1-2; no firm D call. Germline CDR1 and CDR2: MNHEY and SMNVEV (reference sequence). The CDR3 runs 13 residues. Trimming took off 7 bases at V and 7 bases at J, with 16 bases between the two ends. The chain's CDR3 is CASTTSPPVGYTF. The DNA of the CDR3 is TGTGCCAGCACGACTTCCCCTCCGGTTGGCTACACCTTC.

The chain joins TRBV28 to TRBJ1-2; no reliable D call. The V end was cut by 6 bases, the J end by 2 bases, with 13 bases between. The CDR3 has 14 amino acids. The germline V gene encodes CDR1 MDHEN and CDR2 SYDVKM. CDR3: CASRSSAENYGYTF. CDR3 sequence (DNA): TGTGCCAGCAGATCTAGCGCAGAAAACTATGGCTACACCTTC.

CDR3 DNA: TGTGCCACCAGCCATTTCGGGACAGGGGCCAAAAACATTCAGTACTTC. This translates into CATSHFGTGAKNIQYF. The chain carries TRBV15 and TRBJ2-4, with 9 nucleotides matching TRBD1. The CDR3 consists of 16 residues. The V gene's germline CDR1 is LNHNV and CDR2 YYDKDF (reference sequence). Trimming removed 5 bases from V and 1 base from J; junction bases left unmatched: 6.